This T cell receptor (beta chain) appears in the sequencing data of a study of T cell responses to AZD1222 COVID-19 vaccine. Notes on the study in general: Sampling captured repertoires only after the peak T cell response. Dominant CD4 TCR responses targeted spike regions 160-218 and 743-854. A rise in Spike-specific TCR breadth and depth followed two AZD1222 doses.

Second-dose intervals of approximately 4 or approximately 12 weeks were pooled. Sequencing used immunoSEQ multiplex PCR; TCRdb keeps in-frame clones, though not all of them. The table has 85,000 to 95,000 clones, 75% to 90% seen once; the top ten hold 5.5%. As concerns this clone: The antigen is undetermined.

This CDR3 region has 15 residues. Trimming removed 5 bases at V and 1 base at J, with 11 bases between. CDR1 is SEHNR, CDR2 FQNEAQ, per germline (reference sequence). The source of this sequence is an adult who received the AZD1222 COVID-19 vaccine. The specimen was peripheral blood, collected 28 days after the second AZD1222 dose. This chain uses TRBV7-9 with TRBJ1-4; D is uncertain. In DNA, the CDR3 is TGTGCCAGCAGCCCCCAGTCCATAACTAATGAAAAACTGTTTTTT. Translation gives CASSPQSITNEKLFF.